This T cell receptor beta chain was captured by sequencing in a study of blood T cells in healthy people across ages. Regarding the study as a whole: Relative to aged donors, long-lived donors carried more naive CD4+ cells and displayed higher diversity.

This clonotype came up a few times. Its target is unknown. The CDR3 covers 15 residues. V was clipped by 7 bases and J by 4 bases, with 20 bases between them. The V gene's germline CDR1 is LNHNV and CDR2 YYDKDF (reference sequence). PCR was performed a second time for about 7 to 11 cycles using a sample-barcoded 5' primer and a J-beta primer mix. From the 5' RACE reads, TCRdb called clonotypes with MiXCR, one entry per CDR3 protein. The table includes under 1,100,000 distinct CDR3 sequences, approximately 25% detected once. The data were also submitted as part of a second study, on T cells of mothers and their children.

The chain is built from TRBV15 and TRBJ2-7; tentative D call: TRBD1 (5 bases). The receptor's source is a girl aged 2 to 9 in good health. The sample taken for sequencing was blood. The CDR3 loop reads CATNSLRALLYEQYF. The DNA of the CDR3 is TGTGCCACCAACAGTCTCAGGGCCCTTCTTTACGAGCAGTACTTC.